This record covers a single TCR beta chain. This clonotype was observed many times. No cognate antigen has been identified for it. No much larger clone exists at a distance of one base, and base qualities are not known. Explained via the paper, the time point label denotes: newly diagnosed GD, antithyroid drugs for less than 3 months. For both TCR sequencing and RNA sequencing, RNA was extracted from PBMCs using TRIzol. The diagnosis of Graves' disease followed American Thyroid Association guidelines. Patients were recruited from an endocrinology department in Xi'an, China. Each patient gave approximately 8.8 milliliters of peripheral blood, collected in an EDTA anticoagulant tube. PBMCs were isolated by Ficoll Paque Plus density gradient separation without further T cell sorting. An Agilent 2100 Bioanalyzer and agarose gel were used to assess RNA quality, and a NanoDrop 2000 was used to measure RNA concentration.

The data stem from a study of regulatory T cells in long-lasting Graves disease (dated by TCRdb to the early 2020s). A note on the overall study: Antithyroid drugs had been taken for less than 3 months by newly diagnosed Graves' disease patients. Patients with persistent Graves' disease were compared with patients with newly diagnosed Graves' disease using TCR sequencing and RNA sequencing of peripheral blood. The study took place in China and was registered as a clinical trial. TCR sequencing covered roughly 13 persistent and some 20 newly diagnosed Graves' disease patients, approximately 33 samples in total.

What the work shows at the level of the full study, not this receptor alone: Only the TCR beta chain was sequenced and analyzed. The authors noted that the small sample size was a limitation that may lower accuracy. Because the primary lesion, thyroid tissue, could not be accessed, the study looked at peripheral blood alone. Compared with newly diagnosed patients, patients with persistent Graves' disease had lower TCR Shannon entropy and fewer highly expanded clones, which suggests clonal expansion. Persistent patients shared more public clonotypes among themselves (2,741) than newly diagnosed patients did (roughly 920).

The method was multiplex PCR. This sample was sequenced with an Illumina HiSeq 4000. iRepertoire HTBI primers and Arm-PCR amplification of CDR3 regions were used to construct TCR beta libraries. Before sequencing, the PCR products underwent gel purification. In the source study's methods: Gene usage analysis of CDR3 amino acid clonotypes relied on the approximately 62 TRBV and around 14 TRBJ segments identified across samples. Filtered high-quality paired reads were merged into contigs using COPE and FqMerger. Contigs were aligned with BLAST to IMGT TRBV, TRBD and TRBJ reference genes, and CDR3 was defined per IMGT. Clonotypes above 0.1% frequency were classified as highly expanded clones. Shannon entropy was used to measure repertoire diversity, and the Gini coefficient was used to measure V-J evenness. Clonotypes shared by more than one individual were considered public. The raw public reads went through TCRdb reprocessing: fastp at Q25, MiXCR clone calling, in-frame beta chains kept. Rows with a matching CDR3 protein are joined into one entry that keeps the most common DNA and genes. It is TCRdb's table, rather than the study itself, that gives the V and J calls and clone size. For this sample there are 520,000 or so distinct CDR3 sequences; approximately 12% appear just once. In total, the top ten clones hold around 9.3% of the sample.

These data are also associated with another study on T cells in Graves' hyperthyroidism and ophthalmopathy. Per that second paper: Stable Graves' hyperthyroidism was defined as the absence of progression to ophthalmopathy over 18 months of follow-up. Hyperthyroidism patients were newly diagnosed, with disease duration under 2 months, and aged 18 to 65 years. Exclusion was applied to patients with uncontrolled infections, other autoimmune diseases, pregnancy or lactation. Diagnoses were based on clinical symptoms, serum thyroxine and TRAb, thyroid ultrasound and orbital computed tomography. The first round of RT-PCR for the TCR CDR3 was performed with the HTBI primer set and the Qiagen OneStep RT-PCR kit. Most expanded thyroid clonotypes (frequency above 0.001) were also found in blood, which suggests that blood repertoires may mirror thyroid immune responses. In cross-validation, a model built on a 13 V-J signature told ophthalmopathy apart from stable hyperthyroidism with under 90% sensitivity and roughly 81% specificity, and in testing the same model reached 80%/75%. In validation, the model predicted progression to ophthalmopathy a median of about 5.9 months before onset, with roughly 71% sensitivity and roughly 77% specificity. To identify TCR V-J signatures that set the groups apart, the researchers used a discovery cohort of approximately 98 patients, made up of 43 with Graves' ophthalmopathy and about 55 with stable Graves' hyperthyroidism. Whether ophthalmopathy could be predicted prospectively was tested in an independent validation cohort made up of roughly 19 hyperthyroidism patients plus 17 patients who later progressed to ophthalmopathy. The approximately 100 discovery patients were divided at random into training and test sets in a 7:3 ratio. In addition, the study compared T-cell repertoires in thyroid tissue and in blood from five to seven Graves' hyperthyroidism patients. Once sampling was done, hyperthyroidism patients were given methimazole at a starting dose of 30 mg daily, whereas ophthalmopathy patients were given high-dose intravenous methylprednisolone. Libraries were constructed in a second round of multiplex PCR, after which size selection and purification were performed. Libraries were sequenced paired-end with 100 bp reads on an Illumina HiSeq2000. SOAPnuke was used to process the raw data, throwing out any read that contained adapters or uncalled bases, had a mean Phred below 15, or lacked an exact constant-primer or identifier match. High-quality paired reads were merged using COPE v1.2.5, and each unique nucleotide sequence was defined as a clonotype. MiTCR v1.1 was used to align the clonotypes against IMGT TRBV, TRBD and TRBJ reference segments. The analysis included only V-J combinations with a frequency above 0.0001, which together covered about 99% of the repertoires. A TCS score was defined as the ratio of F50 (clonal expansion) to E x V (chaos), with BLOSUM62-based TCRdist applied between CDR3 peptides within each V-J. Welch's t-statistics and random forest reduced 450 to 600 V-J features to 13, which were used in a naive Bayes classifier (R e1071). Sample size was not statistically predetermined, and blinding of investigators to group allocation was not performed. The paper reports TCR Vbeta CDR3 sequencing of 135 peripheral blood samples: around 45 ophthalmopathy, about 75 hyperthyroidism and around 17 progressor patients.

The specimen comprised peripheral blood mononuclear cells (PBMCs), sampled at new diagnosis, from a patient treated with antithyroid drugs. This TCR was recovered from a woman between 25 and 40 years old with Graves disease. Donor details come from another sample of the same person, matched by shared clones.

The DNA sequence is TGTGCCAGCAGTCCAAAGACAGGGAAGGATGGCTACACCTTC. Translated, it reads CASSPKTGKDGYTF. The rearrangement joined TRBV2 to TRBJ1-2; TRBD1 fits 7 bases in the junction. V is pruned by 5 bases and J by 6 bases, leaving 9 bases of the junction without a gene match. Based on the germline V gene, the CDR1 and CDR2 sequences are SNHLY and FYNNEI. From the cysteine up to the phenylalanine, the CDR3 has a length of 14 residues. Only the CDR3 part of the read is kept: 42 bases, read in frame from the first base.